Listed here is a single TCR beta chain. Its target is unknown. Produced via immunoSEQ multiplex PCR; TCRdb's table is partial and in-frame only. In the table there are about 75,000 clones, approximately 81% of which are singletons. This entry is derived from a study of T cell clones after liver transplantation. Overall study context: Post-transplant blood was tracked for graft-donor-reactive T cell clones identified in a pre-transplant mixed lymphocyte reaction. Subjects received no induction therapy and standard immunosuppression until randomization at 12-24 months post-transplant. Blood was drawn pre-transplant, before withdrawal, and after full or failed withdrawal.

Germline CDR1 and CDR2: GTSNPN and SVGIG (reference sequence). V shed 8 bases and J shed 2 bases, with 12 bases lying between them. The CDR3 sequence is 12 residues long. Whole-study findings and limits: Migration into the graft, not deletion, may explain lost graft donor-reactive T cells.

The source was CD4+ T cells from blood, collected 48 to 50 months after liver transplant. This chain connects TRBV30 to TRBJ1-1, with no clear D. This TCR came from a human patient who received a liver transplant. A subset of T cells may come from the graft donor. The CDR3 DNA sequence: TGTGCCGGTCGACTGGGAAACACTGAAGCTTTCTTT. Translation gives CAGRLGNTEAFF.